This section outlines one TCR beta chain sequence together with its context. Its cognate antigen is unknown. Likely a read error: the CDR3 ends without its conserved phenylalanine or tryptophan. Unrecorded immune exposure was likely among donors, who were nominally healthy when sampled. Germline loops: CDR1 GTSNPN, CDR2 SVGIG (reference sequence). V lost 4 bases to trimming and J lost 9 bases, with 16 bases between them. The CDR3 is made up of 14 amino acids. PCR involved 60 Vbeta and 13 Jbeta primers. Original processing methods: About 10 million shared chains were among the about 80 million unique TCR beta chains that a later analysis counted. Generated by immunoSEQ multiplex PCR, the TCRdb table keeps only in-frame clones and is missing some. For V, J and clone size, that table is used; D and trimming come from the DNA. This table holds 79,000 or so clones, more than 65% found once. This entry belongs to a study of cytomegalovirus exposure and HLA in healthy donors. Study observations and caveats: A few V segments could not be told apart, such as TRBV6-2 and TRBV6-3, and were left out.

The sequence was obtained from a woman between 40 and 55 years old in good health and CMV-seropositive. The chain joins TRBV30 to TRBJ1-6, with D perhaps matching TRBD1 (6 bases). The sequenced sample consisted of PBMCs. The CDR3 DNA follows: TGTGCCTGGATGTTACAGGGAAGGGGTTCACCCCTCCACCTT. Translating gives CAWMLQGRGSPLHL.